This T cell receptor beta chain was identified during a study of blood T cell repertoires in COVID-19. The overall study: Samples taken during acute and convalescent COVID-19 were collected in the United States, Italy and Spain. Nucleic acid was either cDNA or gDNA, and it came from T cells, B-cell-depleted T cells, or PBMCs.

Clones were sequenced by immunoSEQ multiplex PCR, and TCRdb holds only the in-frame ones, with some missing. The sample has roughly 210,000 clones; 88% are singletons. V was cut by 9 bases and J by 6 bases, with 17 bases left in between. The CDR3 covers 14 residues. From germline, CDR1 is KGHDR and CDR2 SFDVKD. The specimen was peripheral blood. V is TRBV24-1 and J is TRBJ2-1; D is perhaps TRBD2 (6 bases). This receptor was obtained from a man between 70 and 80 years old with acute or convalescent COVID-19. The CDR3 here is CATAQGGAGNEQFF. CDR3 in DNA: TGTGCCACCGCGCAGGGAGGAGCTGGCAATGAGCAGTTCTTC.